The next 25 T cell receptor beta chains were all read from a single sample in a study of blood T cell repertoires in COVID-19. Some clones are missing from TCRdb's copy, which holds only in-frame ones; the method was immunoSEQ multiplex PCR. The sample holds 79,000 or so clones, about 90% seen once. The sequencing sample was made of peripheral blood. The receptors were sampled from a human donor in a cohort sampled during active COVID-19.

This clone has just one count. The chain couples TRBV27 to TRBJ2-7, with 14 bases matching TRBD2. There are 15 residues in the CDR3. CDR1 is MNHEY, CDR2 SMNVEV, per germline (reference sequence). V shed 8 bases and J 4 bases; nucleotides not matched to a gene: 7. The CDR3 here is CASPPGLAGEYEQYF. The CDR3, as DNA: TGTGCCAGCCCACCGGGACTAGCGGGAGAATACGAGCAGTACTTC.

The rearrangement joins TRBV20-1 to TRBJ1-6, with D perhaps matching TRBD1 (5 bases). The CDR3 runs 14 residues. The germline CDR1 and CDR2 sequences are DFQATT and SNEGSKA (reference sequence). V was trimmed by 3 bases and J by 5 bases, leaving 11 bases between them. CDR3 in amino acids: CSASAETDNSPLHF. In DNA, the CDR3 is TGCAGTGCTAGTGCTGAGACAGATAATTCACCCCTCCACTTT.

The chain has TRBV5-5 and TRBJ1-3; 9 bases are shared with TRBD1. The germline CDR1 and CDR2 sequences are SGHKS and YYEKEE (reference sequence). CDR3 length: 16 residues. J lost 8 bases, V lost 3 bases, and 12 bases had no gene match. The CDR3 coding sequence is TGTGCCAGCAGCTATCTTCCGGGACAGGGTCGGGACACCATATATTTT. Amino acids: CASSYLPGQGRDTIYF.

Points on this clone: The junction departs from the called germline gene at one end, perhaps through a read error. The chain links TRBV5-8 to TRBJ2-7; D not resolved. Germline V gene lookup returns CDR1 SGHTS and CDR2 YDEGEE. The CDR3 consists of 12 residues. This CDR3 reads CASTRVSHEQYF. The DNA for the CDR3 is TGTGCCAGCACCCGTGTCTCCCACGAGCAGTACTTC.

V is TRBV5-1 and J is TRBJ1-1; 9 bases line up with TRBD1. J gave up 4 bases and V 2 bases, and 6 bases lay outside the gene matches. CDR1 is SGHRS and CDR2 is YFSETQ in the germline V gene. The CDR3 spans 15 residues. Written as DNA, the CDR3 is TGCGCCAGCAGCTTAGACCGGGACAGGGCCACTGAAGCTTTCTTT. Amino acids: CASSLDRDRATEAFF.

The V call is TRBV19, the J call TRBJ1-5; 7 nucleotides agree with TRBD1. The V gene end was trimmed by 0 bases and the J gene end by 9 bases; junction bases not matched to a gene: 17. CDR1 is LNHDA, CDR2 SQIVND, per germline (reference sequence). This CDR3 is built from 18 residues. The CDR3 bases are TGTGCCAGTAGTATAGAGAGAGTAGGAGGGGGCCTGCCAATGCCCCAGCATTTT. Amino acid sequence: CASSIERVGGGLPMPQHF.

CDR3 loop: CASSPLRGSGNTIYF. CDR3 sequence (DNA): TGTGCCAGCAGCCCACTACGGGGCTCTGGAAACACCATATATTTT. The genes are TRBV7-9 and TRBJ1-3; D is unclear. The germline gives CDR1 SEHNR, CDR2 FQNEAQ (reference sequence). This CDR3 is built from 15 residues. V was pared by 5 bases and J by 0 bases, with 11 bases between.

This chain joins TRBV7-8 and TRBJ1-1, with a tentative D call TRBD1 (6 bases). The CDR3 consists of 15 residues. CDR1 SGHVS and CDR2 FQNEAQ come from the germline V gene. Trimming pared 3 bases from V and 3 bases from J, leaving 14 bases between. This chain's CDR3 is CASSFLLTGHTEAFF. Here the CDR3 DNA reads TGTGCCAGCAGCTTCCTACTGACAGGTCACACTGAAGCTTTCTTT.

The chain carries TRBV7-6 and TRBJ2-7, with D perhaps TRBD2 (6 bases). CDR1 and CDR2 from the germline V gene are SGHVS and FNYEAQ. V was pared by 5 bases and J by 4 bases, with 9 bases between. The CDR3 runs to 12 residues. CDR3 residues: CASSPGTYEQYF. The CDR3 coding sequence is TGTGCCAGCAGCCCTGGGACTTACGAGCAGTACTTC. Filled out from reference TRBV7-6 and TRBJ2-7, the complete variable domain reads GAGVSQSPRYKVTKRGQDVALRCDPISGHVSLYWYRQALGQGPEFLTYFNYEAQQDKSGLPNDRFSAERPEGSISTLTIQRTEQRDSAMYRCASSPGTYEQYFGPGTRLTVT.

The chain's CDR3 is CASSLAKNIQYF. In DNA, the CDR3 is TGTGCCAGCAGTCTAGCCAAAAACATTCAGTACTTC. The chain carries TRBV28 and TRBJ2-4, with unresolved D. The CDR3 is 12 amino acids. Per germline, CDR1 MDHEN and CDR2 SYDVKM. V lost 5 bases and J lost 0, with 2 bases in between.

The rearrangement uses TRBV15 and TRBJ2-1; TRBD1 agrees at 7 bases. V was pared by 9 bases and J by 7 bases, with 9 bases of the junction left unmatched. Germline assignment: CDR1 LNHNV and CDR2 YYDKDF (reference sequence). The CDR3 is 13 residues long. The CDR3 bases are TGTGCCACACGAACAGGGGAGATGAATGAGCAGTTCTTC. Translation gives CATRTGEMNEQFF.

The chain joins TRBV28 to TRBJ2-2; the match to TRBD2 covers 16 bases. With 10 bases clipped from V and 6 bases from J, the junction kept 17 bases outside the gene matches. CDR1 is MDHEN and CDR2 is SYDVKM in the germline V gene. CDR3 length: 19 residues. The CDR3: CAIQAPTGTSGRVSGELFF. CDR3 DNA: TGTGCCATCCAAGCGCCGACCGGGACTAGCGGGAGGGTTTCCGGGGAGCTGTTTTTT.

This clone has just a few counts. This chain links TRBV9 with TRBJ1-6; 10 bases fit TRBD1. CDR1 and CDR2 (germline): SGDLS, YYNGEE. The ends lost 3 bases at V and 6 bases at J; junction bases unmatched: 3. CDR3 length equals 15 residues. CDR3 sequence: CASSAGQGGNSPLHF. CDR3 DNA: TGTGCCAGCAGCGCCGGACAGGGGGGTAATTCACCCCTCCACTTT.

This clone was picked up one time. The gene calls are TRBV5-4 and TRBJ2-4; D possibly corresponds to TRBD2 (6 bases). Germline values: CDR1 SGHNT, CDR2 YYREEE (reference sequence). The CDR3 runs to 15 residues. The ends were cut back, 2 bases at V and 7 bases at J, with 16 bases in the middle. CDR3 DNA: TGTGCCAGCAGCTTAGGCGCGCGAGCGGGCAACATTCAGTACTTC. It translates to CASSLGARAGNIQYF.

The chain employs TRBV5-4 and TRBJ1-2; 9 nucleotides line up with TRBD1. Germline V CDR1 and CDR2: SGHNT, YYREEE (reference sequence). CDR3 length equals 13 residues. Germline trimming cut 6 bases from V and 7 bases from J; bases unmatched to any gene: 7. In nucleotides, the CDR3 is TGTGCCAGCAATATACAGGGGGCGGGTGGCTACACCTTC. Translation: CASNIQGAGGYTF.

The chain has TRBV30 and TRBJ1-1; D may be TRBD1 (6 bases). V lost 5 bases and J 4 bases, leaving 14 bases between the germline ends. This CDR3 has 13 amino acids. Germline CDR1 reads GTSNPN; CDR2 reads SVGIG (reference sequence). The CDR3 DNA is TGTGCCTGGGGCCAGGGGAGTATCACTGAAGCTTTCTTT. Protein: CAWGQGSITEAFF. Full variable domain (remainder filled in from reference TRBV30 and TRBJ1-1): SQTIHQWPATLVQPVGSPLSLECTVEGTSNPNLYWYRQAAGRGLQLLFYSVGIGQISSEVPQNLSASRPQDRQFILSSKKLLLSDSGFYLCAWGQGSITEAFFGQGTRLTVV.

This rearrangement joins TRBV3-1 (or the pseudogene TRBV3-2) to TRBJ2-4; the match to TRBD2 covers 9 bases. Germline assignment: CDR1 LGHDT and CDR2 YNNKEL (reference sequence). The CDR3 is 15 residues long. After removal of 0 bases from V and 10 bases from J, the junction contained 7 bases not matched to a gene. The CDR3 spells CASSQDSLGLAIQYF. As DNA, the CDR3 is TGTGCCAGCAGCCAAGATTCTTTGGGACTAGCAATTCAGTACTTC.

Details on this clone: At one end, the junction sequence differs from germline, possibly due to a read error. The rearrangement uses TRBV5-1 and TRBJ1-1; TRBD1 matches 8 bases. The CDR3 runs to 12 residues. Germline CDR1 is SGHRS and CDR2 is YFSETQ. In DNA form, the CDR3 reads TGCGCCAGCAGCCCCCAGGGACAGGAAGGAACTTTT. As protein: CASSPQGQEGTF. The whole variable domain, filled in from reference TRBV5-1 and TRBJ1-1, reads KAGVTQTPRYLIKTRGQQVTLSCSPISGHRSVSWYQQTPGQGLQFLFEYFSETQRNKGNFPGRFSGRQFSNSRSEMNVSTLELGDSALYLCASSPQGQEGTFGQGTRLTVV.

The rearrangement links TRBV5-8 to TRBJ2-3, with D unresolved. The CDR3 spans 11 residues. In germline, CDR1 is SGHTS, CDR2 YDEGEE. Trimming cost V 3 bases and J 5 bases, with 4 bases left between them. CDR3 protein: CASSWRDTQYF. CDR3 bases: TGTGCCAGCAGCTGGAGAGATACGCAGTATTTT.

The CDR3, as DNA: TGCAGTGCTAGTCGTCTGACAGGACAAGAGACCCAGTACTTC. This translates into CSASRLTGQETQYF. The rearrangement joins TRBV20-1 to TRBJ2-5; D possibly corresponds to TRBD1 (6 bases). There are 14 residues in the CDR3. The germline V and J ends were trimmed by 3 bases and 2 bases, with 13 bases remaining between them. Germline V lookup: CDR1 DFQATT, CDR2 SNEGSKA (reference sequence).

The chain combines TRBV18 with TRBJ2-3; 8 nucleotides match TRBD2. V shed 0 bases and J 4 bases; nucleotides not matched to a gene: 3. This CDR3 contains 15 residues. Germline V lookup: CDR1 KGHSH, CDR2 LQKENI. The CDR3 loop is CASSPPSGSADTQYF. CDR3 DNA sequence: TGTGCCAGCTCACCACCCAGCGGGAGTGCAGATACGCAGTATTTT.

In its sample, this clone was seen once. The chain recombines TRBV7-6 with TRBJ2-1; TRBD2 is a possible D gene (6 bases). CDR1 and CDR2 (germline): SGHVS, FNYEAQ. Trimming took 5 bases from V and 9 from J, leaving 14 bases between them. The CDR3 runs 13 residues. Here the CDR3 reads CASSPGTGSEQFF. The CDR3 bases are TGTGCCAGCAGCCCCGGGACCGGGAGTGAGCAGTTCTTC.

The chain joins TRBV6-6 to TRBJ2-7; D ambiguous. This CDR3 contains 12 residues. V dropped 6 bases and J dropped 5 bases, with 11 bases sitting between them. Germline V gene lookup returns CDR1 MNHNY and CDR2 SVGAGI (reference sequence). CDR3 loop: CASSSPPNEQYF. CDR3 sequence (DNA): TGTGCCAGCAGCTCTCCTCCTAACGAGCAGTACTTC.

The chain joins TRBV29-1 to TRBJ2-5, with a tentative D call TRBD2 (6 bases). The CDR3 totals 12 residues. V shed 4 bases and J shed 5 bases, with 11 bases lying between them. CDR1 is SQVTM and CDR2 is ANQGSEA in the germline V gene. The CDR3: CSVGRDEETQYF. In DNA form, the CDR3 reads TGCAGCGTTGGGAGGGACGAGGAGACCCAGTACTTC. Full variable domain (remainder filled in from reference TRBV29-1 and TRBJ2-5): SAVISQKPSRDICQRGTSLTIQCQVDSQVTMMFWYRQQPGQSLTLIATANQGSEATYESGFVIDKFPISRPNLTFSTLTVSNMSPEDSSIYLCSVGRDEETQYFGPGTRLLVL.

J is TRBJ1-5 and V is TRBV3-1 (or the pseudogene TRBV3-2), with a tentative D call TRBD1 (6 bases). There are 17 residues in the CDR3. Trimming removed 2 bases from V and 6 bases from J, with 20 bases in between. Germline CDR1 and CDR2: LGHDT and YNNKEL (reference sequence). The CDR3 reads CASSQWGGGGSVQPQHF. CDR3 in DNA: TGTGCCAGCAGCCAATGGGGAGGGGGAGGCAGCGTTCAGCCCCAGCATTTT.